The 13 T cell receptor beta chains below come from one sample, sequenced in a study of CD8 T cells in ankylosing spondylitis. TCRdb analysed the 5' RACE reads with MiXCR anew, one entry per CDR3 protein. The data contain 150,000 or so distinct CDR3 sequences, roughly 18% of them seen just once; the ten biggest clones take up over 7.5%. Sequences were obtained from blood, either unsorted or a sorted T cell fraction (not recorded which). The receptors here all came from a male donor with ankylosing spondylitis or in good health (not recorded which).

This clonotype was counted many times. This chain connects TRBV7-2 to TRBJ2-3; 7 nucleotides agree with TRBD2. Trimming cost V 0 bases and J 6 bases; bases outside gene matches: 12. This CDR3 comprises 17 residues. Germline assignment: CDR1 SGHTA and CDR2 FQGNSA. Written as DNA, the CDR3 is TGTGCCAGCAGCTTAGCGCCTACGGGATGGGGAGGGGATACGCAGTATTTT. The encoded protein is CASSLAPTGWGGDTQYF.

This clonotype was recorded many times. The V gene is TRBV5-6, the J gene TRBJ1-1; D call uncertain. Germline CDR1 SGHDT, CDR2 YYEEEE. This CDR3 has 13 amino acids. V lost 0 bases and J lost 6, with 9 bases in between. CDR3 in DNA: TGTGCCAGCAGCTTGGCACTGGGTCCTGAAGCTTTCTTT. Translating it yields CASSLALGPEAFF.

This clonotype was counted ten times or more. The CDR3 sequence is CSGLGGLGTDTQYF. CDR3 bases: TGCAGCGGGCTAGGGGGTTTGGGCACAGATACGCAGTATTTT. The chain combines TRBV29-1 with TRBJ2-3, with a weak D call TRBD1 (6 bases). CDR3 length: 14 residues. Per the germline V gene, CDR1 is SQVTM and CDR2 is ANQGSEA. Trimming shortened V by 7 bases and J by 1 base, and 15 bases separated the two germline ends.

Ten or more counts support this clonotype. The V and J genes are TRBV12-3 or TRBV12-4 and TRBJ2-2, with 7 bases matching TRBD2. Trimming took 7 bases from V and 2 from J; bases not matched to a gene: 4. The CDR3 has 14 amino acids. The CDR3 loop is CASNPSGNTGELFF. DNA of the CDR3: TGTGCCAGCAATCCTAGCGGAAACACCGGGGAGCTGTTTTTT.

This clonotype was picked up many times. The DNA of the CDR3 is TGTGCCAGCAGCCCAGACAGGACTAGCGGGACTTACGAGCAGTACTTC. The encoded protein is CASSPDRTSGTYEQYF. The genes are TRBV9 and TRBJ2-7; 12 bases are shared with TRBD2. The CDR3 runs 16 residues. The V gene end was trimmed by 4 bases and the J gene end by 4 bases; junction bases not matched to a gene: 9. The germline V gene has CDR1 SGDLS and CDR2 YYNGEE. The variable domain in full, completed from reference TRBV9 and TRBJ2-7, reads DSGVTQTPKHLITATGQRVTLRCSPRSGDLSVYWYQQSLDQGLQFLIQYYNGEERAKGNILERFSAQQFPDLHSELNLSSLELGDSALYFCASSPDRTSGTYEQYFGPGTRLTVT.

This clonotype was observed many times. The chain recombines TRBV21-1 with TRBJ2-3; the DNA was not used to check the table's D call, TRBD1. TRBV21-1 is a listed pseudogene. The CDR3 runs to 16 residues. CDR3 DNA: TGTGCCAGCATCTTTAGGACAGAGGCGTTCACAGATACGCAGTATTTT. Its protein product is CASIFRTEAFTDTQYF.

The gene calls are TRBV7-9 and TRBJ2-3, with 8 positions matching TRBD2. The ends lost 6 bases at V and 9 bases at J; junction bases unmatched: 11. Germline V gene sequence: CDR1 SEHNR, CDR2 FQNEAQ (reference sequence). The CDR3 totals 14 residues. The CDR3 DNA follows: TGTGCCAGCAGTTCAAGCGGGAGCGGAGAGACGCAGTATTTT. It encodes CASSSSGSGETQYF. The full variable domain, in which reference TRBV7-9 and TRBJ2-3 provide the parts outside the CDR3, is DTGVSQNPRHKITKRGQNVTFRCDPISEHNRLYWYRQTLGQGPEFLTYFQNEAQLEKSRLLSDRFSAERPKGSFSTLEIQRTEQGDSAMYLCASSSSGSGETQYFGPGTRLTVL.

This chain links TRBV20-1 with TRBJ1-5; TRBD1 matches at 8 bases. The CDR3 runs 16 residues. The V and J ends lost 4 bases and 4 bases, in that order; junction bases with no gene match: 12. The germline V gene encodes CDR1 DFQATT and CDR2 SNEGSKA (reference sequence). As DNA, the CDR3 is TGCAGTGCTATGTCGGGACAGGCCGACTTAAATCAGCCCCAGCATTTT. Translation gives CSAMSGQADLNQPQHF.

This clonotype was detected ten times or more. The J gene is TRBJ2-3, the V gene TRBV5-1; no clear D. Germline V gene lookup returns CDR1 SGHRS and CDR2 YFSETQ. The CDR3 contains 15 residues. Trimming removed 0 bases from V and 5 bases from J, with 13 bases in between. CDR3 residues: CASSLESTGIDTQYF. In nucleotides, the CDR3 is TGCGCCAGCAGCTTGGAGTCGACTGGGATAGATACGCAGTATTTT.

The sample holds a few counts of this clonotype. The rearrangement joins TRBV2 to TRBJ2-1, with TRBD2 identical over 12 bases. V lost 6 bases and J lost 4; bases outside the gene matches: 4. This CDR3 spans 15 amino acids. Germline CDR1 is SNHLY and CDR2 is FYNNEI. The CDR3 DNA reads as TGTGCCAGCAGATCGACTAGCGGGGGTTACAATGAGCAGTTCTTC. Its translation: CASRSTSGGYNEQFF.

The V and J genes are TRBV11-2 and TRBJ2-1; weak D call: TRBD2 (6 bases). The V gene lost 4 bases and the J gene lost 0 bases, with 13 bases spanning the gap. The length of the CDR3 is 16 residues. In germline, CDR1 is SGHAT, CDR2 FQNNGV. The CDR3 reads CASSSSGLNSYNEQFF. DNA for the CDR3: TGTGCCAGCAGCTCTTCGGGACTCAACTCCTACAATGAGCAGTTCTTC.

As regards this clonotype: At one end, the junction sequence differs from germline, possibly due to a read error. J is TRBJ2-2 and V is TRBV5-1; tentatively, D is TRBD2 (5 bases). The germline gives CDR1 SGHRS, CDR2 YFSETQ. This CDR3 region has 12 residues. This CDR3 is CASSLGPGEPFF. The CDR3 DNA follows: TGCGCCAGCAGCTTGGGCCCCGGGGAGCCGTTTTTT.

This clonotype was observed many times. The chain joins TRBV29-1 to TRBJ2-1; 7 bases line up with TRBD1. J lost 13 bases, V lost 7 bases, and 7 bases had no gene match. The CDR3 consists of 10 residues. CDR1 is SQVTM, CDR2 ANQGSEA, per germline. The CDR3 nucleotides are TGCAGCGCCAAGGACAGGTCACAGTTCTTC. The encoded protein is CSAKDRSQFF.